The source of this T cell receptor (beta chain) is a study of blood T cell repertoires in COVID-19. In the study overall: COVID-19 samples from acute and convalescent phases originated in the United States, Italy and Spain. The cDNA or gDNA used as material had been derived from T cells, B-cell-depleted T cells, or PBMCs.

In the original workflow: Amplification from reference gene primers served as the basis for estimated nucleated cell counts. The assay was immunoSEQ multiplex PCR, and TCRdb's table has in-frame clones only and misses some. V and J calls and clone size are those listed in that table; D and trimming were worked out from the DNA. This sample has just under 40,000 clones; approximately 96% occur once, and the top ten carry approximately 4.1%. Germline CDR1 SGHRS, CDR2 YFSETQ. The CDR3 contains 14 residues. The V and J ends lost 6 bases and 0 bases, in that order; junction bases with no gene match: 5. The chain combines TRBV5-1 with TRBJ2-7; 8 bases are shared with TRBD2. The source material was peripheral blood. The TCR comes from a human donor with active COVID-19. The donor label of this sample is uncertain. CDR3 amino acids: CASKPGLGSYEQYF. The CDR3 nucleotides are TGCGCCAGCAAGCCGGGACTAGGCTCCTACGAGCAGTACTTC.